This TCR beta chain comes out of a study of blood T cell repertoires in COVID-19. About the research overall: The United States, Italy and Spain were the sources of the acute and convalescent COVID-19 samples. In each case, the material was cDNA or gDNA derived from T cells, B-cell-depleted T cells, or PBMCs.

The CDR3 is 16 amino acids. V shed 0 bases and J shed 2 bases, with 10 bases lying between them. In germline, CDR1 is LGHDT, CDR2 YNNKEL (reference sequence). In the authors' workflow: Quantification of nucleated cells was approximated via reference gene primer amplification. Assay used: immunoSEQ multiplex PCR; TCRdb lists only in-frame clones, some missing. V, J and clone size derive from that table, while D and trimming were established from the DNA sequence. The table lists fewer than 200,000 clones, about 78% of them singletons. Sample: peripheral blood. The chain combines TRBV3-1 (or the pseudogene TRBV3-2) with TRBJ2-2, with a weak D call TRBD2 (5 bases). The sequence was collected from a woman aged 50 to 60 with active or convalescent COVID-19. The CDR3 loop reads CASSQDPEVNTGELFF. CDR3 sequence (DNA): TGTGCCAGCAGCCAAGATCCGGAGGTCAACACCGGGGAGCTGTTTTTT.